A single sample is the source of the 5 T cell receptor beta chains below, sequenced in a study of T cells in Graves' hyperthyroidism and ophthalmopathy. Regions amplified from RNA transcripts were the TCR beta CDR3 regions. HTBI primers were the set used in a first-round RT-PCR of the TCR CDR3. TCRdb ran MiXCR on the multiplex PCR reads and lists one entry per CDR3 protein. The profile shows about half a million distinct CDR3 sequences, around a fifth of them singletons. Material for sequencing was blood. Every receptor here comes from a woman aged 70 to 79 with Graves' ophthalmopathy.

The rearrangement links TRBV7-8 to TRBJ2-1, with D perhaps matching TRBD2 (6 bases). The CDR3 length is 20 residues. Between the trimmed V and J ends, which lost 4 bases and 4 bases, there was a span of 29 bases. CDR1 and CDR2 (germline): SGHVS, FQNEAQ. The DNA for the CDR3 is TGTGCCAGCAGCTCCATCCCGGCAAGCCTGGGGTGGCGGGGATACAATGAGCAGTTCTTC. Encoded protein: CASSSIPASLGWRGYNEQFF.

This clonotype occurred a few times. The chain joins TRBV6-1 to TRBJ1-2; 9 bases match TRBD1. This CDR3 is 13 amino acids long. The junction had 3 bases not matched to a gene; V was cut back by 6 bases and J by 4 bases. Germline V gene lookup returns CDR1 MNHNS and CDR2 SASEGT. CDR3 residues: CASRGDRAYGYTF. The DNA for the CDR3 is TGTGCCAGCAGGGGGGACAGGGCCTATGGCTACACCTTC.

The chain has TRBV19 and TRBJ2-1; 7 bases agree with TRBD1. The V gene's germline CDR1 is LNHDA and CDR2 SQIVND (reference sequence). Unmatched junction bases numbered 10, after V lost 6 bases and J lost 5 bases. The length of the CDR3 is 15 residues. In DNA, the CDR3 is TGTGCCAGTAGGCACAGGGGCCTATCAGACAATGAGCAGTTCTTC. Translating it yields CASRHRGLSDNEQFF.

J is TRBJ2-7 and V is TRBV6-5, with 9 bases identical to TRBD1. This CDR3 has 16 residues. The germline gives CDR1 MNHEY, CDR2 SVGAGI. Losses at the gene ends were 0 bases for V and 2 bases for J; bases not matched to a gene: 5. The CDR3 DNA is TGTGCCAGCAGTTACTCCTCCGGGACAGGGACCTACGAGCAGTACTTC. This codes for CASSYSSGTGTYEQYF.

This clonotype appeared a few times. The V call is TRBV13, the J call TRBJ2-2; no clear D. The CDR3 is made up of 13 amino acids. Germline V lookup: CDR1 PRHDT, CDR2 FYEKMQ (reference sequence). V was cut by 3 bases and J by 6 bases, with 8 bases left in between. The DNA of the CDR3 is TGTGCCAGCAGCTTGGGTAGCCCCGGGGAGCTGTTTTTT. Protein: CASSLGSPGELFF.